This T cell receptor beta chain was documented in a study of OX40 agonist ivuxolimab in advanced cancers. At the level of the whole study: Ivuxolimab, which targeted the costimulatory receptor OX40 (CD134), was an agonistic, fully human IgG2 monoclonal antibody. Peripheral TCRbeta sequencing was intended to test whether TCR sequence diversity was altered and clonal T-cell expansion was caused by ivuxolimab. Intravenous ivuxolimab was administered to patients every 2 weeks at six dose levels: 0.01, 0.1, 0.3, 1.5, 3 and 10 mg/kg. The dose-escalation cohort was around 83% male with a mean age of about 58 years, ranging from about 20 to 85. The paper covers the monotherapy dose-escalation part of the phase I ivuxolimab trial, which included N ≈ 50 patients. Among the 52 dose-escalation patients, about 19 had hepatocellular carcinoma, 15 or so melanoma, 9 renal cell carcinoma and 9 head and neck cancer. Patients were allowed to have had prior anti-PD-1, anti-PD-L1 or anti-CTLA-4 therapy, and 40% of the dose-escalation patients had been treated with checkpoint inhibitors. Three dose-escalation patients achieved partial responses, one with hepatocellular carcinoma and two with cutaneous melanoma.

Study-level results and caveats: At doses of 0.1 to 3.0 mg/kg, clonal expansion of both CD4+ and CD8+ T cells in blood was seen between baseline and week 6. Which antigens the clonally expanded peripheral T cells were specific for was not determined. In partial responders in the 0.1-3.0 mg/kg groups, normalized peripheral clonal expansion was found to be among the lowest, especially among CD8+ T cells. Low levels of normalized T-cell clonal expansion were also seen in some patients who did not respond. After ivuxolimab, CD8+ T cells had more expanded clones than CD4+ T cells on average.

A word on this clone: What this receptor recognizes is not known. No quality values exist for individual bases; no much larger clone is one base distant.

The CDR3 runs 16 residues from the cysteine to the phenylalanine. Left in the record is the CDR3 DNA by itself, 48 bases read in frame from the first base. Trimmed from V: 1 base; trimmed from J: 8 bases; junction bases lacking a gene match: 8. CDR1 and CDR2, looked up from the germline V gene (reference sequence), are LNHNV and YYDKDF. To sequence the TCRbeta CDR3 region, genomic DNA was isolated from the sorted cells. The immunoSEQ Assay was used for sequencing of TCRbeta CDR3 regions. Not all clones reach the TCRdb copy of this immuneACCESS table, which keeps in-frame sequences only. Checked studies attribute under half of the gap to unresolved V genes and leave the rest unexplained. This sample is represented by approximately 79,000 clones; around 87% of them were singletons. The top ten clonotypes cover 2% to 3% of the sample. Patients with a history of autoimmune disease or receiving systemic immunosuppression were excluded from the trial. Peripheral blood for TCR sequencing was collected from all dose cohorts at baseline, on cycle 4 day 1, and on cycle 7 day 1. The samples were taken from a phase I, first-in-human, multicenter, open-label dose-escalation trial of ivuxolimab. Adults with locally advanced or metastatic head and neck squamous cell, hepatocellular, melanoma or renal cell carcinoma were enrolled in the trial. CD4+ and CD8+ T cells were sorted separately from peripheral blood before TCR sequencing.

The TCR sequence derives from an adult with an advanced solid tumor such as melanoma, head and neck, liver or kidney cancer. Sequenced here: CD4+ or CD8+ T cells sorted from blood, sampled in a trial of the OX40 agonist ivuxolimab. The chain is encoded by TRBV15 joined to TRBJ2-1; 10 of the junction bases match TRBD1. The CDR3 corresponds to CATSRVGTGDSDEQFF. The base sequence is TGTGCCACCAGCAGAGTTGGGACAGGGGACAGCGATGAGCAGTTCTTC.